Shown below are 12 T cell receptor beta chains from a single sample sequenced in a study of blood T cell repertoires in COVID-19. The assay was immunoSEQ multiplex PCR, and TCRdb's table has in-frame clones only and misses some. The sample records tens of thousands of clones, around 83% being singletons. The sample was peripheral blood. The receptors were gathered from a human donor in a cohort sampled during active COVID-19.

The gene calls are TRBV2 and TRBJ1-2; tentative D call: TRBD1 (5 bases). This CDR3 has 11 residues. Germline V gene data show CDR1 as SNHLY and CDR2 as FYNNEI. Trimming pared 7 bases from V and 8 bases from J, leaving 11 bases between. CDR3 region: CASNPGPGYTF. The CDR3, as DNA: TGTGCCAGCAATCCAGGGCCCGGCTACACCTTC.

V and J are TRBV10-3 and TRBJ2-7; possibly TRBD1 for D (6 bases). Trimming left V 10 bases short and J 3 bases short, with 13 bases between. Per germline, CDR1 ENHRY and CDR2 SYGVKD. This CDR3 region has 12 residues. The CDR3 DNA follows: TGTGCCACATCACAGGGTAACTACGAGCAGTACTTC. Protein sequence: CATSQGNYEQYF.

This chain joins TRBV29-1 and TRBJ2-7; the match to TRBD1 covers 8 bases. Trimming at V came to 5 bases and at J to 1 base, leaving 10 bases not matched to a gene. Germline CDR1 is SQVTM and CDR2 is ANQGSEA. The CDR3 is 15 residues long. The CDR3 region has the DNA TGCAGCGTTATGCTTGGACAGGGAGTTTCCTACGAGCAGTACTTC. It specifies CSVMLGQGVSYEQYF.

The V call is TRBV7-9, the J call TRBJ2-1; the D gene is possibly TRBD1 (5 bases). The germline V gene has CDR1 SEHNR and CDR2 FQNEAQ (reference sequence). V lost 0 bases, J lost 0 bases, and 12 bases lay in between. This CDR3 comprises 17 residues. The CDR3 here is CASSLASPGASYNEQFF. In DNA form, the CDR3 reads TGTGCCAGCAGCTTAGCTTCGCCTGGGGCCTCCTACAATGAGCAGTTCTTC. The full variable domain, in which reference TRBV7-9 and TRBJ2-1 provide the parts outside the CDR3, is DTGVSQNPRHKITKRGQNVTFRCDPISEHNRLYWYRQTLGQGPEFLTYFQNEAQLEKSRLLSDRFSAERPKGSFSTLEIQRTEQGDSAMYLCASSLASPGASYNEQFFGPGTRLTVL.

The chain's CDR3 is CASSLDGTSGSTDTQYF. The CDR3 DNA reads as TGTGCCAGCAGCTTAGATGGGACTAGCGGGAGCACAGATACGCAGTATTTT. The chain links TRBV7-3 to TRBJ2-3; 12 bases fit TRBD2. The V and J ends lost 2 bases and 0 bases, in that order; junction bases with no gene match: 3. CDR1 is SGHTA, CDR2 FQGTGA, per germline. The CDR3 runs to 17 residues.

The CDR3 loop reads CAWSHSGLNTEAFF. As DNA, the CDR3 is TGTGCCTGGAGTCACTCGGGTCTCAACACTGAAGCTTTCTTT. The rearrangement links TRBV30 to TRBJ1-1, with D hard to call. Germline lookup yields CDR1 GTSNPN and CDR2 SVGIG (reference sequence). The CDR3 covers 14 residues. V lost 2 bases, J lost 2 bases, and 12 bases lay in between.

The CDR3 DNA is TGCGCCAGCAGCCAAGAGACGGCAGGAACACGCTATTTAACCTTC. This codes for CASSQETAGTRYLTF. The J gene is TRBJ1-2, the V gene TRBV4-1, with D uncertain. The V and J ends lost 0 bases and 14 bases respectively, with 22 bases between them. The length of the CDR3 is 15 residues. Germline V gene data show CDR1 as MGHRA and CDR2 as YSYEKL.

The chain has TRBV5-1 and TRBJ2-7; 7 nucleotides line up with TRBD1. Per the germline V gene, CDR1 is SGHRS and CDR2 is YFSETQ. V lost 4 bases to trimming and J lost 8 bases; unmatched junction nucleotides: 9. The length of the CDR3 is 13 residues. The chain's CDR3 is CASSQQDRDQQYF. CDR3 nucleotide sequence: TGCGCCAGCAGCCAACAAGACAGGGACCAGCAGTACTTC.

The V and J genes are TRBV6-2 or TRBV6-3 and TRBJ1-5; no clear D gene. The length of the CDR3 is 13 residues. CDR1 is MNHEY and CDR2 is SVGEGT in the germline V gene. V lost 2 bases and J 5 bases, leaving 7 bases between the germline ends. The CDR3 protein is CASSYEPHQPQHF. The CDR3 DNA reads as TGTGCCAGCAGTTACGAGCCTCATCAGCCCCAGCATTTT.

In DNA form, the CDR3 reads TGTGCCAGCTCACCACTTTTTGAGGAGAACACTGAAGCTTTCTTT. It specifies CASSPLFEENTEAFF. The V gene is TRBV18, the J gene TRBJ1-1; D remains ambiguous. The CDR3 length is 15 residues. Trimming took 1 base from V and 1 from J, leaving 10 bases between them. Germline CDR1 is KGHSH and CDR2 is LQKENI. The complete variable domain, with remaining parts taken from reference TRBV18 and TRBJ1-1, reads NAGVMQNPRHLVRRRGQEARLRCSPMKGHSHVYWYRQLPEEGLKFMVYLQKENIIDESGMPKERFSAEFPKEGPSILRIQQVVRGDSAAYFCASSPLFEENTEAFFGQGTRLTVV.

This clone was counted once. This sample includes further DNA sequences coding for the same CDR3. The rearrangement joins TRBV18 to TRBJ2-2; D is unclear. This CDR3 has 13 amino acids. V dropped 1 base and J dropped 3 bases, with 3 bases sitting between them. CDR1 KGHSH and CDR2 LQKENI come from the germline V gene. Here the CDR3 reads CASSPRDTGELFF. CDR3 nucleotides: TGTGCCAGCTCACCACGCGACACCGGGGAGCTGTTTTTT.

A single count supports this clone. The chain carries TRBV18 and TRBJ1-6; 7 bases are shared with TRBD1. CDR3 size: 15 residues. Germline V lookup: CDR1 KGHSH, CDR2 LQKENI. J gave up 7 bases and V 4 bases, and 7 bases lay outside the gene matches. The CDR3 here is CASSLQGQPNSPLHF. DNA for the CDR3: TGTGCCAGCTCACTACAGGGACAGCCAAATTCACCCCTCCACTTT.